The 12 T cell receptor beta chains below all came from one sample that was sequenced in a study of shared clonotypes between healthy human individuals. Assay used: immunoSEQ multiplex PCR; TCRdb lists only in-frame clones, some missing. The data show 950,000 to 1,300,000 clones, with approximately 70% seen just once and approximately 1.5% held by the top ten. Sequenced input: memory CD4+ T cells sorted from blood. Subset denoted: CD45RA-negative fraction. All receptors come from a man aged 18 to 29 in good health.

The rearrangement links TRBV5-1 to TRBJ1-2; 9 bases match TRBD1. This CDR3 contains 15 residues. After removal of 4 bases from V and 7 bases from J, the junction contained 11 bases not matched to a gene. Germline V gene lookup returns CDR1 SGHRS and CDR2 YFSETQ. The CDR3 DNA reads as TGCGCCAGCAGCCCCCCCCTACAGGGGGCGGCTGGCTACACCTTC. This encodes CASSPPLQGAAGYTF.

V gene TRBV18 combines with J gene TRBJ1-5, with 9 nucleotides matching TRBD1. The ends lost 6 bases at V and 7 bases at J; junction bases unmatched: 13. The length of the CDR3 is 16 residues. Germline V gives CDR1 KGHSH, CDR2 LQKENI. The DNA for the CDR3 is TGTGCCAGCTCTCCCACCTCGGGACAGGGCCACCAGCCCCAGCATTTT. This translates into CASSPTSGQGHQPQHF.

This chain connects TRBV28 to TRBJ1-3, with 7 bases lining up with TRBD1. V lost 8 bases and J lost 2; bases outside the gene matches: 9. The CDR3 extends over 15 amino acids. Germline V gene lookup returns CDR1 MDHEN and CDR2 SYDVKM. CDR3 protein: CASVKLGTAGNTIYF. In DNA form, the CDR3 reads TGTGCCAGCGTGAAATTGGGGACAGCTGGAAACACCATATATTTT.

The chain uses TRBV28 and TRBJ1-5; no firm D call. Germline V gene data show CDR1 as MDHEN and CDR2 as SYDVKM. This CDR3 has 13 amino acids. V shed 7 bases and J shed 2 bases, with 9 bases lying between them. This CDR3 is CASITAGNQPQHF. For the CDR3, the DNA is TGTGCCAGCATCACTGCGGGCAATCAGCCCCAGCATTTT.

The chain uses TRBV5-1 and TRBJ2-7, with a possible D match to TRBD2 (5 bases). V gave up 4 bases and J gave up 0 bases, with 14 bases separating them. The CDR3 extends over 15 amino acids. Per the germline V gene, CDR1 is SGHRS and CDR2 is YFSETQ. CDR3 sequence: CASSRGGQTSYEQYF. Written as DNA, the CDR3 is TGCGCCAGCAGCCGTGGCGGGCAAACCTCCTACGAGCAGTACTTC.

Concerning this clone: Other DNA variants within this sample encode the same CDR3. The chain combines TRBV5-1 with TRBJ1-2; D perhaps matches TRBD1 (6 bases). Looked up from germline, CDR1 is SGHRS and CDR2 is YFSETQ. This CDR3 is 13 amino acids long. V lost 4 bases and J 2 bases, leaving 9 bases between the germline ends. The CDR3 DNA follows: TGCGCCAGCAGCGGAGGACAGAACTATGGCTACACCTTC. It specifies CASSGGQNYGYTF.

The rearrangement joins TRBV6-6 to TRBJ2-1, with D perhaps TRBD2 (5 bases). V was clipped by 11 bases and J by 9 bases, with 20 bases between them. This CDR3 region has 13 residues. Germline V gene data show CDR1 as MNHNY and CDR2 as SVGAGI (reference sequence). DNA of the CDR3: TGTGCCGGAGCGGCCTCCGGTTTCAGTGAGCAGTTCTTC. It is translated as CAGAASGFSEQFF.

This clone was seen more than once but under ten times. The chain links TRBV5-1 to TRBJ1-2, with TRBD1 matching 9 bases. The CDR3 runs 14 residues. From germline, CDR1 is SGHRS and CDR2 YFSETQ. Unmatched junction bases numbered 8, after V lost 6 bases and J lost 5 bases. The CDR3 loop is CASTTGTGKYGYTF. CDR3 nucleotide sequence: TGCGCCAGCACCACCGGGACAGGGAAGTATGGCTACACCTTC.

This rearrangement joins TRBV29-1 to TRBJ2-1; D tentatively reads TRBD1 or TRBD2 (6 bases each). V lost 8 bases to trimming and J lost 10 bases, with 18 bases between them. The germline V gene has CDR1 SQVTM and CDR2 ANQGSEA. CDR3 length: 12 residues. The CDR3 spells CSLNDGGREQFF. The CDR3 nucleotides are TGCAGCCTTAATGACGGGGGCCGGGAGCAGTTCTTC.

The chain's CDR3 is CASSQVGPPGQFF. CDR3 nucleotide sequence: TGTGCCAGCAGCCAAGTGGGACCGCCGGGGCAGTTCTTC. The chain employs TRBV14 and TRBJ2-1; perhaps D is TRBD1 or TRBD2 (5 bases each). Germline loops: CDR1 SGHDN, CDR2 FVKESK. The CDR3 consists of 13 residues. V lost 1 base and J 12 bases, leaving 13 bases between the germline ends. The variable domain in full, with the rest retrieved from reference TRBV14 and TRBJ2-1, is EAGVTQFPSHSVIEKGQTVTLRCDPISGHDNLYWYRRVMGKEIKFLLHFVKESKQDESGMPNNRFLAERTGGTYSTLKVQPAELEDSGVYFCASSQVGPPGQFFGPGTRLTVL.

The count of this clone is one. The chain is built from TRBV28 and TRBJ1-2, with 8 bases matching TRBD1. The CDR3 consists of 16 residues. Per germline, CDR1 MDHEN and CDR2 SYDVKM. The ends lost 6 bases at V and 4 bases at J; junction bases unmatched: 13. In DNA, the CDR3 is TGTGCCAGCAGCTTCGGACAGGGTAGATATAGCTATGGCTACACCTTC. Translated: CASSFGQGRYSYGYTF.

The rearrangement joins TRBV4-2 to TRBJ1-3, with D maybe TRBD1 (5 bases). V was pared by 1 base and J by 0 bases, with 13 bases between. The CDR3 loop spans 17 amino acids. CDR1 and CDR2 from the germline V gene are LGHNA and YNFKEQ. CDR3 DNA sequence: TGTGCCAGCAGCCAAGGGTACAGACAGAACTCTGGAAACACCATATATTTT. Amino acid sequence: CASSQGYRQNSGNTIYF.